The clone carrying this T cell receptor beta chain was observed a few times. Its cognate antigen is unknown. The V gene lost 1 base and the J gene lost 9 bases, with 10 bases spanning the gap. The germline V gene has CDR1 SGHTA and CDR2 FQGTGA. The CDR3 spans 14 residues. The treatment is: approximately 9-day PBMC culture with coronavirus spike peptide pools or control peptides (ViraFEST assay). First, ViraFEST expanded antigen-specific T cells with peptide pools, and next it sequenced the TCRs. An Oncomine TCR Beta short-read assay was used to sequence the DNA from cultured CD4+ T cells. Each CDR3 protein gets one entry after TCRdb re-called the PCR reads with MiXCR. The profile shows approximately 6,700 distinct CDR3 sequences, less than 55% of them singletons. The entry originates in a study of vaccination and CD4 T cells after COVID-19. Findings and limits, study-wide: Convalescent patients had a median roughly 84% of post-vaccine SARS-CoV-2-reactive clones that were detected only after vaccination, not before it. Spike mono-reactive status applied to 304 of 307 vaccine-specific clones in convalescent patients.

The clonotype comes from a human donor who had recovered from COVID-19. Sequenced input: CD4+ T cells from blood, cultured in vitro. This chain connects TRBV7-3 to TRBJ1-6, with TRBD1 as a possible D gene (6 bases). The CDR3 region is CASSLRGGGSPLHF. CDR3 DNA sequence: TGTGCCAGCAGCTTAAGAGGGGGAGGTTCACCCCTCCACTTT.